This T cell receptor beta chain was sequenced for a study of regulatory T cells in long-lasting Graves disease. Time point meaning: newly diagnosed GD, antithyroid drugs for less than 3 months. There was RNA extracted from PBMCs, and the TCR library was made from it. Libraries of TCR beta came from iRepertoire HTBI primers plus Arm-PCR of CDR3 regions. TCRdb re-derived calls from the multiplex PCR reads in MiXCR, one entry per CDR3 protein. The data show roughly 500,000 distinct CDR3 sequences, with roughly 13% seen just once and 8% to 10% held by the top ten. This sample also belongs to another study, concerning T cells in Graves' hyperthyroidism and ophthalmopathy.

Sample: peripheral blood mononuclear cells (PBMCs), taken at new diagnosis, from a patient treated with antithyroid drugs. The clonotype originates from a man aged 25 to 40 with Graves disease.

The CDR3 nucleotides are TGCAGCGTTGATCTACAGGGGGCGCAAGGCGAGCAGTACTTC. Residues: CSVDLQGAQGEQYF. This chain links TRBV29-1 with TRBJ2-7, with 9 bases lining up with TRBD1. V trimming: 3 bases; J trimming: 6 bases; junction bases outside the gene matches: 9. Germline lookup yields CDR1 SQVTM and CDR2 ANQGSEA. This CDR3 has 14 amino acids.